Below, one TCR beta chain is given with its context. This entry is derived from a study of cytomegalovirus exposure and HLA in healthy donors. The CDR3 has 13 amino acids. CDR1 GTSNPN and CDR2 SVGIG come from the germline V gene (reference sequence). V lost 0 bases, J lost 7 bases, and 12 bases lay in between. Whereas donors were nominally healthy upon sampling, unrecorded immune exposures were probable. A multiplex PCR was run with 60 Vbeta primers and 13 Jbeta primers. Clones were read by immunoSEQ multiplex PCR, and TCRdb kept only the in-frame ones, dropping some. The top ten hold around 7% of the sample, which has around 150,000 clones, 65% to 80% seen once.

Material for sequencing was PBMCs. The rearrangement links TRBV30 to TRBJ1-2; D gene uncertain. The clonotype originates from a man aged 40-50 years in good health and CMV-seropositive. CDR3 amino acids: CAWSVLKGVGYTF. The DNA of the CDR3 is TGTGCCTGGAGTGTACTCAAAGGAGTTGGCTACACCTTC.